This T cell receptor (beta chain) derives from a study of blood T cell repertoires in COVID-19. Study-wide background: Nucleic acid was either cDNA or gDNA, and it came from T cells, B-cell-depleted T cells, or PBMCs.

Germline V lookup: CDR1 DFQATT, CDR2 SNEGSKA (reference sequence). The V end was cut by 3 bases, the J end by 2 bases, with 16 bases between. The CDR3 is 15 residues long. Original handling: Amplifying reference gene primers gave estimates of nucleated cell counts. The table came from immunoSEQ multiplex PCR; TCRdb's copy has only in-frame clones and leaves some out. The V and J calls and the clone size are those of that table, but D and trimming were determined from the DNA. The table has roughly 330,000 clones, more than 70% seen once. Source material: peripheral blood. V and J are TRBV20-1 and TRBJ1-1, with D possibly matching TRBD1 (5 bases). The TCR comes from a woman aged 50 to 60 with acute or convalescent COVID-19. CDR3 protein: CSASGAGMGNTEAFF. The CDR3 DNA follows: TGCAGTGCTAGTGGGGCGGGGATGGGTAACACTGAAGCTTTCTTT.